A selection of T cell receptor beta chains follows, all from one sample in a study of T-cell memory formation after mild COVID-19. TCRdb processed the 5' RACE reads anew with MiXCR; each CDR3 protein has one entry. The data show some 300,000 distinct CDR3 sequences, around 20% seen once. The source material was PBMCs or a T cell subset sorted from them (not recorded which). Receptors were obtained from a man aged 18 to 30 who had mild COVID-19 (a few samples of this study predate the infection). Cell type and time point are not known. Each CDR3 is given with its conserved first and last residue. D genes are given only for firm matches. Rows give clone size only sometimes, using once, few, many, or a class for an expanded clone.

size,J,V,D,DNA,CDR3
NA,TRBJ2-3,TRBV12-3/TRBV12-4,NA,TGTGCCAGCAGTTTCCGGATAGATACGCAGTATTTT,CASSFRIDTQYF
NA,TRBJ2-7,TRBV12-3/TRBV12-4,NA,TGTGCCAGCAGTTTTCAGGGCATCGAGCAGTACTTC,CASSFQGIEQYF
few,TRBJ2-2,TRBV7-3,NA,TGTGCCAGCAGCTCCAGCCGGGGCCTCAGGGGCACCGGGGAGCTGTTTTTT,CASSSSRGLRGTGELFF
few,TRBJ1-2,TRBV29-1,NA,TGCAGCGTCAGAGGAATTAACTATGGCTACACCTTC,CSVRGINYGYTF
NA,TRBJ2-3,TRBV5-1,NA,TGCGCCAGCAGCCCACAGGGTAGGGCACTAAATACGCAGTATTTT,CASSPQGRALNTQYF
few,TRBJ2-7,TRBV6-6,NA,TGTGCCAGCAGTTACTCACAGGACACTCCCATCGAGCAGTACTTC,CASSYSQDTPIEQYF
few,TRBJ2-1,TRBV6-4,TRBD2,TGTGCCAGCAGTGACTGGCTAGCGGGGGTAGGTGAGCAGTTCTTC,CASSDWLAGVGEQFF
few,TRBJ1-2,TRBV5-1,NA,TGCGCCAGCACCTGGGGGTATGACTATGGCTACACCTTC,CASTWGYDYGYTF
few,TRBJ2-5,TRBV6-2/TRBV6-3,NA,TGTGCCAGCAGATGGGACTTTCAAGAGACCCAGTACTTC,CASRWDFQETQYF
few,TRBJ1-1,TRBV24-1,NA,TGTGCCACCAGTCAGGGTGCGGGTCCCTCCTTTGAAGCTTTCTTT,CATSQGAGPSFEAFF
few,TRBJ1-4,TRBV6-2/TRBV6-3,NA,TGTGCCAGCGAGGGGGTTTTAGGAAAACTGTTTTTT,CASEGVLGKLFF
NA,TRBJ2-5,TRBV7-2,NA,TGTGCCAGCAGCTTATGGGCTAAAGAGACCCAGTACTTC,CASSLWAKETQYF
NA,TRBJ2-7,TRBV7-9,NA,TGTGCCAGCAGCTCCCCCCTTGGGGGGGCGAGCTCCTACGAGCAGTACTTC,CASSSPLGGASSYEQYF
NA,TRBJ1-1,TRBV12-3/TRBV12-4,NA,TGTGCCACCAGCGTTGGGCTCCCAGAAGCTTTCTTT,CATSVGLPEAFF
NA,TRBJ2-7,TRBV6-5,TRBD1,TGTGCCAGCAATACAGGGGGCACCTACGAGCAGTACTTC,CASNTGGTYEQYF
few,TRBJ2-1,TRBV6-6,NA,TGTGCCAGCGTGGGGGCCTACAATGAGCAGTTCTTC,CASVGAYNEQFF
NA,TRBJ2-1,TRBV29-1,TRBD1,TGCAGCGTTTGGACAGGAGCGTCCTACAATGAGCAGTTCTTC,CSVWTGASYNEQFF
NA,TRBJ2-3,TRBV7-2,NA,TGTGCCAGCAGCTTAGGGGCTAACCCCACCACAGATACGCAGTATTTT,CASSLGANPTTDTQYF
many,TRBJ2-7,TRBV29-1,NA,TGCAGCGTTGGCTGGCGAGGGGACGAGCAGTACTTC,CSVGWRGDEQYF
NA,TRBJ2-1,TRBV3-1,TRBD2,TGTGCCAGCAGCCAAGAAGCGCGGCGCGGGGGAGAGCAGTTCTTC,CASSQEARRGGEQFF
few,TRBJ2-5,TRBV20-1,TRBD2,TGCAGTGGGCTCAGGACTAGCGGACAAGAGACCCAGTACTTC,CSGLRTSGQETQYF
NA,TRBJ2-1,TRBV15,TRBD1,TGTGCCACCAGCGCAATAGGACAGGTCAATGAGCAGTTCTTC,CATSAIGQVNEQFF
many,TRBJ2-7,TRBV29-1,NA,TGCAGCGTTAGTCAGAACTACGAGCAGTACTTC,CSVSQNYEQYF
NA,TRBJ2-3,TRBV4-1,NA,TGCGCCAGCAGCCAAGAAGACGGATATACGCAGTATTTT,CASSQEDGYTQYF
NA,TRBJ1-5,TRBV7-9,NA,TGTGCCAGCAGCCGTTCGGGTCGGCCTAGTCAGCCCCAGCATTTT,CASSRSGRPSQPQHF
NA,TRBJ2-7,TRBV18,NA,TGTGCCAGCTCCATCTCGGACCGCTACGAGCAGTACTTC,CASSISDRYEQYF
few,TRBJ1-5,TRBV6-1,NA,TGTGCCAGCGGGGTTCATACGGATCAGCCCCAGCATTTT,CASGVHTDQPQHF
few,TRBJ2-1,TRBV5-1,NA,TGCGCCAGCACCTACAGGAGCCACAATGAGCAGTTCTTC,CASTYRSHNEQFF
NA,TRBJ1-4,TRBV7-8,NA,TGTGCCAGCAGCTTAATTTTGGGAGTTAATGAAAAACTGTTTTTT,CASSLILGVNEKLFF
NA,TRBJ1-4,TRBV6-5,NA,TGTGCCAGCAGCCGGAGCAGTGGAAATGAAAAACTGTTTTTT,CASSRSSGNEKLFF
many,TRBJ2-3,TRBV9,NA,TGTGCCAGCAGCGTAGCTGGGGGACTTAGCACAGATACGCAGTATTTT,CASSVAGGLSTDTQYF
NA,TRBJ2-7,TRBV5-1,NA,TGCGCCAGCAGCTTGGGAGGGTCTCTGTACTTC,CASSLGGSLYF
few,TRBJ2-7,TRBV6-6,TRBD1,TGTGCCAGCAGTCGGCAGACAGGGCACGAGCAGTACTTC,CASSRQTGHEQYF
NA,TRBJ1-1,TRBV4-3,NA,TGCGCCAGCAGCCGGAATGAGAACACTGAAGCTTTCTTT,CASSRNENTEAFF